These 23 T cell receptor beta chains originate from one sample sequenced in a study of blood T cell repertoires in COVID-19. Some clones are missing from TCRdb's copy, which holds only in-frame ones; the method was immunoSEQ multiplex PCR. The sample includes tens of thousands of clones, 83% of them seen just once. Sequenced input: peripheral blood. These receptors all stem from a man aged 45-65 years with acute or convalescent COVID-19.

The V gene is TRBV29-1, the J gene TRBJ2-7, with 9 positions matching TRBD2. Germline V gene lookup returns CDR1 SQVTM and CDR2 ANQGSEA. J gave up 6 bases and V 4 bases, and 7 bases lay outside the gene matches. The CDR3 contains 13 residues. The CDR3 region is CSVGSGSGGEQYF. The CDR3 nucleotides are TGCAGCGTTGGTAGCGGGAGTGGCGGCGAGCAGTACTTC.

The genes are TRBV28 and TRBJ2-3; TRBD2 might be the D (5 bases). Trimming left V 6 bases short and J 1 base short, with 14 bases between. CDR1 is MDHEN, CDR2 SYDVKM, per germline. The CDR3 extends over 15 amino acids. This CDR3 is CASSPARAGTDTQYF. The CDR3 nucleotides are TGTGCCAGCAGCCCCGCACGAGCGGGCACAGATACGCAGTATTTT.

This chain uses TRBV9 with TRBJ2-6, with a weak D call TRBD1 (5 bases). The CDR3 covers 16 residues. The germline gives CDR1 SGDLS, CDR2 YYNGEE. V was clipped by 0 bases and J by 0 bases, with 7 bases between them. CDR3 coding DNA: TGTGCCAGCAGCGTAGGACAGTTCTCTGGGGCCAACGTCCTGACTTTC. Translated, it gives CASSVGQFSGANVLTF.

This chain joins TRBV27 and TRBJ2-1; TRBD2 agrees at 10 bases. The CDR3 contains 15 residues. Germline trimming cut 6 bases from V and 4 bases from J; bases unmatched to any gene: 6. The V gene's germline CDR1 is MNHEY and CDR2 SMNVEV (reference sequence). CDR3 DNA sequence: TGTGCCAGCAGCTGGGGACTAGCGAATTACAATGAGCAGTTCTTC. Protein product: CASSWGLANYNEQFF.

The J gene is TRBJ2-7, the V gene TRBV9; 9 nucleotides line up with TRBD1. J gave up 4 bases and V 3 bases, and 5 bases lay outside the gene matches. In germline, CDR1 is SGDLS, CDR2 YYNGEE. The CDR3 runs 14 residues. CDR3 sequence (DNA): TGTGCCAGCAGCGCGGGGACAGGGTTTTACGAGCAGTACTTC. Its protein product is CASSAGTGFYEQYF. Supplemented by reference TRBV9 and TRBJ2-7, the full variable domain reads DSGVTQTPKHLITATGQRVTLRCSPRSGDLSVYWYQQSLDQGLQFLIQYYNGEERAKGNILERFSAQQFPDLHSELNLSSLELGDSALYFCASSAGTGFYEQYFGPGTRLTVT.

J is TRBJ1-1 and V is TRBV10-1; no reliable D call. The CDR3 covers 12 residues. Germline V gene data show CDR1 as WNHNN and CDR2 as SYGVQD (reference sequence). The V end was cut by 8 bases, the J end by 7 bases, with 14 bases between. CDR3 sequence: CASYGSAGEAFF. The DNA for the CDR3 is TGCGCCAGCTATGGATCCGCAGGTGAAGCTTTCTTT.

This clone occurred a few times. This chain connects TRBV10-3 to TRBJ1-5; D unresolved. V was clipped by 11 bases and J by 1 base, with 18 bases between them. CDR1 and CDR2 (germline): ENHRY, SYGVKD. The CDR3 runs 15 residues. CDR3 residues: CASGALGESNQPQHF. Written as DNA, the CDR3 is TGTGCCTCGGGAGCCTTGGGAGAGAGCAATCAGCCCCAGCATTTT.

The rearrangement joins TRBV4-1 to TRBJ1-2; D may be TRBD1 (5 bases). V gave up 1 base and J gave up 7 bases, with 19 bases separating them. The CDR3 has 16 residues. Germline assignment: CDR1 MGHRA and CDR2 YSYEKL. The CDR3 sequence: CASSQGVGGRAGGYTF. In DNA, the CDR3 is TGCGCCAGCAGCCAAGGAGTCGGCGGCAGGGCTGGTGGCTACACCTTC.

V usage is TRBV4-1 and J usage is TRBJ1-1; D not certain. There are 13 residues in the CDR3. The ends were cut back, 2 bases at V and 2 bases at J, with 6 bases in the middle. The germline V gene encodes CDR1 MGHRA and CDR2 YSYEKL. CDR3 loop: CASSQRENTEAFF. The CDR3 DNA sequence: TGCGCCAGCAGCCAACGGGAAAACACTGAAGCTTTCTTT.

The chain carries TRBV12-5 and TRBJ2-5; 7 positions match TRBD1. V shed 3 bases and J 1 base; nucleotides not matched to a gene: 2. The germline V gene has CDR1 LGHNT and CDR2 FRNRAP. The CDR3 length is 14 residues. CDR3 DNA: TGTGCTAGTGGTTTAACAGGGGCCCAAGAGACCCAGTACTTC. Protein sequence: CASGLTGAQETQYF.

This clone has more than one count but fewer than ten. The chain has TRBV5-5 and TRBJ2-7, with 7 nucleotides matching TRBD2. Germline V gene sequence: CDR1 SGHKS, CDR2 YYEKEE (reference sequence). This CDR3 comprises 14 residues. V trimming: 8 bases; J trimming: 3 bases; junction bases outside the gene matches: 11. The CDR3 protein is CASSRVAGDYEQYF. The CDR3 DNA follows: TGTGCCAGTTCCCGCGTTGCGGGAGACTACGAGCAGTACTTC.

The rearrangement links TRBV11-2 to TRBJ2-3, with a tentative D call TRBD2 (5 bases). This CDR3 is 15 amino acids long. Deletions cut 5 bases from V and 5 bases from J, with 17 bases between. Germline CDR1 SGHAT, CDR2 FQNNGV. CDR3 bases: TGTGCCAGCAGCCCTCGGACTGCCGTAGAAGATACGCAGTATTTT. This gives the protein CASSPRTAVEDTQYF.

The chain links TRBV19 to TRBJ2-2; 9 bases align to TRBD2. Germline values: CDR1 LNHDA, CDR2 SQIVND (reference sequence). The CDR3 sequence is 15 residues long. J lost 3 bases, V lost 7 bases, and 6 bases had no gene match. CDR3 nucleotides: TGTGCCAGTAAAAGAGCGGGAGGAGACACCGGGGAGCTGTTTTTT. Residues: CASKRAGGDTGELFF.

The chain couples TRBV4-2 to TRBJ2-6, with 7 bases identical to TRBD2. J lost 0 bases, V lost 1 base, and 9 bases had no gene match. This CDR3 comprises 19 residues. CDR1 is LGHNA and CDR2 is YNFKEQ in the germline V gene. The CDR3 coding sequence is TGTGCCAGCAGCCAAGTCGGGGGGACGCCGAACTCTGGGGCCAACGTCCTGACTTTC. This translates into CASSQVGGTPNSGANVLTF.

J is TRBJ2-7 and V is TRBV5-1; perhaps TRBD1 as D (6 bases). The CDR3 covers 16 residues. Germline CDR1 SGHRS, CDR2 YFSETQ. The V and J ends lost 1 base and 3 bases respectively, with 17 bases between them. The CDR3 loop is CASSLNAGASSYEQYF. Here the CDR3 DNA reads TGCGCCAGCAGCTTGAATGCAGGGGCGAGTAGCTACGAGCAGTACTTC.

This clone showed up just a few times. The chain is built from TRBV10-3 and TRBJ2-7; 8 bases agree with TRBD2. In germline, CDR1 is ENHRY, CDR2 SYGVKD. The CDR3 covers 13 residues. Unmatched junction bases numbered 6, after V lost 8 bases and J lost 3 bases. The CDR3 coding sequence is TGTGCCATCGGCGGGAGGACCGACTACGAGCAGTACTTC. Translation gives CAIGGRTDYEQYF.

The CDR3, as DNA: TGTGCCAGCAGCCAAGGGACAGCGTACGAGCAGTACTTC. Amino acids: CASSQGTAYEQYF. V gene TRBV11-2 combines with J gene TRBJ2-7; 7 bases line up with TRBD1. The germline V gene has CDR1 SGHAT and CDR2 FQNNGV. V dropped 5 bases and J dropped 4; count of bases not matched to a gene: 5. The CDR3 consists of 13 residues.

V is TRBV7-9 and J is TRBJ2-3; TRBD2 aligns across 11 bases. The germline V gene encodes CDR1 SEHNR and CDR2 FQNEAQ (reference sequence). CDR3 length equals 17 residues. V shed 5 bases, J shed 4 bases, and the junction held 11 bases outside the gene matches. The CDR3 coding sequence is TGTGCCAGCAGCCCGGGGACTAGCGGAGGGGGGGCAGATACGCAGTATTTT. This gives the protein CASSPGTSGGGADTQYF.

The chain uses TRBV4-1 and TRBJ1-4; TRBD1 matches at 7 bases. The CDR3 runs 14 residues. Losses at the gene ends were 2 bases for V and 7 bases for J; bases not matched to a gene: 4. CDR1 is MGHRA and CDR2 is YSYEKL in the germline V gene. CDR3 sequence: CASSQTTGVEKLFF. CDR3 DNA: TGCGCCAGCAGCCAAACAACAGGGGTTGAAAAACTGTTTTTT.

The chain couples TRBV5-1 to TRBJ2-5, with D maybe TRBD2 (5 bases). Trimming shortened V by 0 bases and J by 2 bases, and 11 bases separated the two germline ends. There are 15 residues in the CDR3. CDR1 and CDR2 (germline): SGHRS, YFSETQ. The CDR3 DNA is TGCGCCAGCAGCTTGGGAGGGAACCTACAAGAGACCCAGTACTTC. Protein product: CASSLGGNLQETQYF.

V and J are TRBV10-2 and TRBJ1-1, with D possibly being TRBD1 (6 bases). The CDR3 is 13 amino acids. V was trimmed by 7 bases and J by 3 bases, leaving 12 bases between them. The V gene's germline CDR1 is WSHSY and CDR2 SAAADI. The CDR3 sequence is CASILQGDTEAFF. CDR3 in DNA: TGCGCCAGCATTCTACAGGGTGACACTGAAGCTTTCTTT.

This chain joins TRBV20-1 and TRBJ2-3; 11 bases map to TRBD2. The CDR3 consists of 15 residues. CDR1 and CDR2 (germline): DFQATT, SNEGSKA (reference sequence). J lost 6 bases, V lost 3 bases, and 8 bases had no gene match. The CDR3 DNA reads TGCAGTGCTAGTTCGACTAGCGGGACTTCGGATACGCAGTATTTT. Its protein is CSASSTSGTSDTQYF.

The V gene is TRBV7-3, the J gene TRBJ1-1; 10 bases fit TRBD1. The germline CDR1 and CDR2 sequences are SGHTA and FQGTGA. Germline trimming cut 5 bases from V and 10 bases from J; bases unmatched to any gene: 4. There are 12 residues in the CDR3. For the CDR3, the DNA is TGTGCCAGCAGCGCGACAGGGGGCGTAGCTTTCTTT. This codes for CASSATGGVAFF.